What follows are 29 T cell receptor beta chains derived from one specimen sequenced in a study of blood T cell repertoires in COVID-19. TCRdb's table, derived via immunoSEQ multiplex PCR, lists solely in-frame clones and lacks some. The data hold about 59,000 clones, with under 80% observed a single time. Sequenced material: peripheral blood. The receptors were gathered from a human donor in a cohort sampled during active COVID-19.

V usage is TRBV28 and J usage is TRBJ2-4; 11 bases match TRBD2. With V trimmed by 7 bases and J by 15 bases, 14 bases remained unmatched. The CDR3 length is 14 residues. The V gene's germline CDR1 is MDHEN and CDR2 SYDVKM. DNA for the CDR3: TGTGCCAGCACCACCCGATCGGTAGCGGGAGGGATGTACTTC. Residues: CASTTRSVAGGMYF. The whole variable domain, remainder taken from reference TRBV28 and TRBJ2-4, is DVKVTQSSRYLVKRTGEKVFLECVQDMDHENMFWYRQDPGLGLRLIYFSYDVKMKEKGDIPEGYSVSREKKERFSLILESASTNQTSMYLCASTTRSVAGGMYFGAGTRLSVL.

This clone has more than one count but fewer than ten. This rearrangement joins TRBV7-2 to TRBJ2-2, with 11 bases lining up with TRBD1. CDR1 is SGHTA, CDR2 FQGNSA, per germline. CDR3 length: 16 residues. V gave up 2 bases and J gave up 6 bases; unmatched junction bases: 5. CDR3 amino acids: CASSLRGQGGSGELFF. The CDR3 bases are TGTGCCAGCAGCTTAAGGGGACAGGGGGGTTCCGGGGAGCTGTTTTTT.

This chain joins TRBV5-1 and TRBJ2-2; 14 nucleotides agree with TRBD2. The germline V gene encodes CDR1 SGHRS and CDR2 YFSETQ. The V gene end was trimmed by 5 bases and the J gene end by 5 bases; junction bases not matched to a gene: 8. The CDR3 is 17 amino acids. Here the CDR3 reads CASSNGGLAGATGELFF. CDR3 DNA: TGCGCCAGCAGTAATGGGGGACTAGCGGGAGCTACCGGGGAGCTGTTTTTT.

The rearrangement joins TRBV11-1 to TRBJ2-1, with D possibly TRBD2 on 5 matching bases. This CDR3 contains 13 residues. In germline, CDR1 is SGHAT, CDR2 FQDESV (reference sequence). Trimming removed 0 bases from V and 8 bases from J, with 8 bases in between. CDR3 sequence (DNA): TGTGCCAGCAGCTTAGCTCGGGAAGATGAGCAGTTCTTC. Amino acid sequence: CASSLAREDEQFF.

This chain joins TRBV7-2 and TRBJ2-1, with a weak D call TRBD2 (5 bases). Deletions cut 10 bases from V and 4 bases from J, with 5 bases between. CDR3 length: 10 amino acids. The germline gives CDR1 SGHTA, CDR2 FQGNSA. CDR3 DNA: TGTGCCACGGGGTACAATGAGCAGTTCTTC. It translates to CATGYNEQFF. The whole variable domain, filled in from reference TRBV7-2 and TRBJ2-1, reads GAGVSQSPSNKVTEKGKDVELRCDPISGHTALYWYRQSLGQGLEFLIYFQGNSAPDKSGLPSDRFSAERTGGSVSTLTIQRTQQEDSAVYLCATGYNEQFFGPGTRLTVL.

This clone was recorded only once. The junction does not match germline at one end; this may be a read error. The rearrangement links TRBV4-2 to TRBJ2-7; D might be TRBD2 (5 bases). The CDR3 is 12 amino acids. Looked up from germline, CDR1 is LGHNA and CDR2 is YNFKEQ. CDR3 residues: CASSQEDAGPNF. The CDR3 DNA reads as TGTGCCAGCAGCCAAGAGGATGCGGGCCCAAACTTC.

The rearrangement joins TRBV28 to TRBJ2-4; 10 bases align to TRBD1. Germline CDR1 reads MDHEN; CDR2 reads SYDVKM. CDR3 size: 17 residues. Trimming at V came to 5 bases and at J to 6 bases, leaving 13 bases not matched to a gene. Here the CDR3 reads CASSVFRDRGGRNIQYF. For the CDR3, the DNA is TGTGCCAGCAGTGTATTCCGGGACAGGGGTGGGCGAAACATTCAGTACTTC.

The chain employs TRBV7-3 and TRBJ2-1; 9 bases fit TRBD2. V shed 6 bases and J 4 bases; nucleotides not matched to a gene: 1. CDR1 SGHTA and CDR2 FQGTGA come from the germline V gene. The CDR3 consists of 13 residues. The CDR3 DNA follows: TGTGCCAGCAGGGCGGGAGGGTACAATGAGCAGTTCTTC. It specifies CASRAGGYNEQFF.

The V gene is TRBV15, the J gene TRBJ2-1, with 8 bases lining up with TRBD2. V lost 9 bases to trimming and J lost 4 bases; unmatched junction nucleotides: 2. CDR1 and CDR2 from the germline V gene are LNHNV and YYDKDF (reference sequence). The CDR3 consists of 12 residues. DNA for the CDR3: TGTGCCACTAGCGGGACTTACAATGAGCAGTTCTTC. This gives the protein CATSGTYNEQFF.

This rearrangement joins TRBV4-3 to TRBJ2-5; TRBD1 aligns across 7 bases. J gave up 5 bases and V 1 base, and 13 bases lay outside the gene matches. The CDR3 has 17 residues. Germline CDR1 LGHNA, CDR2 YSLEER. CDR3 residues: CASSQAPPDREVETQYF. DNA for the CDR3: TGCGCCAGCAGCCAAGCCCCCCCTGACAGGGAAGTGGAGACCCAGTACTTC.

The V and J genes are TRBV28 and TRBJ2-3; TRBD2 is a possible D gene (7 bases). This CDR3 has 13 amino acids. From germline, CDR1 is MDHEN and CDR2 SYDVKM. V lost 6 bases and J 2 bases, leaving 9 bases between the germline ends. In nucleotides, the CDR3 is TGTGCCAGCAGGGCGGGGGCCACAGATACGCAGTATTTT. Its translation: CASRAGATDTQYF.

The V gene is TRBV7-9, the J gene TRBJ2-2; D is unresolved. Trimming removed 3 bases at V and 1 base at J, with 6 bases between. CDR3 length: 14 amino acids. Germline V CDR1 and CDR2: SEHNR, FQNEAQ (reference sequence). The CDR3 spells CASSFRQNTGELFF. CDR3 DNA: TGTGCCAGCAGCTTTCGACAGAACACCGGGGAGCTGTTTTTT.

This chain links TRBV4-3 with TRBJ1-5; 10 positions agree with TRBD1. The V gene end was trimmed by 0 bases and the J gene end by 2 bases; junction bases not matched to a gene: 4. There are 17 residues in the CDR3. CDR1 is LGHNA and CDR2 is YSLEER in the germline V gene. The CDR3 spells CASSQDTGTGGNQPQHF. For the CDR3, the DNA is TGCGCCAGCAGCCAAGACACAGGGACAGGGGGCAATCAGCCCCAGCATTTT.

A remark on this clone: Germline is not matched at one junction end, which may reflect a read error. The J gene is TRBJ2-1, the V gene TRBV7-9, with D perhaps TRBD1 (5 bases). CDR3 length equals 16 residues. Germline V CDR1 and CDR2: SEHNR, FQNEAQ (reference sequence). The CDR3 region is CASSGLGVLLYHEQFF. CDR3 coding DNA: TGTGCCAGTTCCGGCTTAGGGGTCCTCCTCTACCATGAGCAGTTCTTC.

The chain couples TRBV7-9 to TRBJ2-7; TRBD2 might be the D (7 bases). The CDR3 extends over 15 amino acids. Per germline, CDR1 SEHNR and CDR2 FQNEAQ (reference sequence). Trimming took 5 bases from V and 2 from J, leaving 16 bases between them. As DNA, the CDR3 is TGTGCCAGCAGCCCGGGGGGCGGCAGAACCTACGAGCAGTACTTC. Protein sequence: CASSPGGGRTYEQYF.

This chain links TRBV5-4 with TRBJ1-3; tentative D call: TRBD1 (5 bases). From germline, CDR1 is SGHNT and CDR2 YYREEE (reference sequence). CDR3 length: 17 amino acids. Trimming cost V 0 bases and J 0 bases, with 13 bases left between them. The CDR3 sequence: CASSLGPDSHSGNTIYF. CDR3 bases: TGTGCCAGCAGCTTGGGGCCCGACAGCCACTCTGGAAACACCATATATTTT.

The rearrangement joins TRBV2 to TRBJ2-7; D is possibly TRBD1 (6 bases). There are 15 residues in the CDR3. V lost 6 bases, J lost 2 bases, and 17 bases lay in between. Germline CDR1 SNHLY, CDR2 FYNNEI. CDR3 sequence reads: CASRGGTTATYEQYF. The DNA for the CDR3 is TGTGCCAGCAGAGGGGGAACCACGGCAACCTACGAGCAGTACTTC.

The chain couples TRBV27 to TRBJ2-1, with D possibly matching TRBD1 (6 bases). V dropped 5 bases and J dropped 8 bases, with 16 bases sitting between them. The germline gives CDR1 MNHEY, CDR2 SMNVEV (reference sequence). This CDR3 has 14 residues. DNA for the CDR3: TGTGCCAGCAGTCCGGGACATCACCTAGATGAGCAGTTCTTC. Amino acid sequence: CASSPGHHLDEQFF.

This chain links TRBV4-3 with TRBJ2-3, with D perhaps matching TRBD2 (5 bases). CDR1 and CDR2 from the germline V gene are LGHNA and YSLEER. There are 17 residues in the CDR3. Trimming shortened V by 0 bases and J by 2 bases, and 15 bases separated the two germline ends. The CDR3, as DNA: TGCGCCAGCAGCCAAGATAAGAGGGCGGGCTTCACAGATACGCAGTATTTT. Translated: CASSQDKRAGFTDTQYF.

The chain employs TRBV9 and TRBJ2-7; TRBD1 aligns across 7 bases. The germline V gene encodes CDR1 SGDLS and CDR2 YYNGEE. The trim removed 3 bases at V and 3 bases at J, leaving 6 bases unmatched. The CDR3 sequence is 14 residues long. CDR3: CASSAQGNDYEQYF. CDR3 DNA sequence: TGTGCCAGCAGCGCACAGGGGAACGACTACGAGCAGTACTTC.

The V and J genes are TRBV19 and TRBJ2-1; tentative D call: TRBD2 (6 bases). The CDR3 sequence is 15 residues long. In germline, CDR1 is LNHDA, CDR2 SQIVND (reference sequence). V lost 4 bases, J lost 1 base, and 11 bases lay in between. CDR3 nucleotides: TGTGCCAGTAGTAGCTCAGGGACTTCCTACAATGAGCAGTTCTTC. Its protein product is CASSSSGTSYNEQFF.

The chain is built from TRBV10-3 and TRBJ2-2; D perhaps matches TRBD2 (6 bases). This CDR3 is 15 amino acids long. Germline V gene lookup returns CDR1 ENHRY and CDR2 SYGVKD. Trimming removed 7 bases from V and 3 bases from J, with 15 bases in between. CDR3 bases: TGTGCCATCAAGGGTCTCGGGAGTGACACCGGGGAGCTGTTTTTT. This codes for CAIKGLGSDTGELFF.

This chain uses TRBV7-2 with TRBJ2-7; perhaps TRBD1 as D (6 bases). Germline V gene sequence: CDR1 SGHTA, CDR2 FQGNSA. The length of the CDR3 is 14 residues. V gave up 1 base and J gave up 5 bases, with 12 bases separating them. The CDR3 DNA follows: TGTGCCAGCAGCTTAGTACAGGGCGGCGACGAGCAGTACTTC. As protein: CASSLVQGGDEQYF. Variable domain in full (rest from reference TRBV7-2 and TRBJ2-7): GAGVSQSPSNKVTEKGKDVELRCDPISGHTALYWYRQSLGQGLEFLIYFQGNSAPDKSGLPSDRFSAERTGGSVSTLTIQRTQQEDSAVYLCASSLVQGGDEQYFGPGTRLTVT.

In its sample, this clone was seen once. The gene calls are TRBV5-1 and TRBJ1-4, with D tentatively TRBD1 (5 bases). CDR3 length equals 16 residues. The V end was cut by 3 bases, the J end by 5 bases, with 17 bases between. The germline V gene encodes CDR1 SGHRS and CDR2 YFSETQ. CDR3 loop: CASSSSGVRTNEKLFF. In DNA form, the CDR3 reads TGCGCCAGCAGCTCGTCGGGTGTCAGGACAAATGAAAAACTGTTTTTT.

The gene calls are TRBV5-1 and TRBJ1-1; D is unclear. Germline CDR1 SGHRS, CDR2 YFSETQ. The CDR3 sequence is 16 residues long. V lost 4 bases to trimming and J lost 0 bases, with 16 bases between them. The CDR3 is CASSPHRSLMNTEAFF. DNA for the CDR3: TGCGCCAGCAGCCCCCATCGGAGCCTCATGAACACTGAAGCTTTCTTT. Based on the CDR3 plus reference TRBV5-1 and TRBJ1-1, the full variable domain is KAGVTQTPRYLIKTRGQQVTLSCSPISGHRSVSWYQQTPGQGLQFLFEYFSETQRNKGNFPGRFSGRQFSNSRSEMNVSTLELGDSALYLCASSPHRSLMNTEAFFGQGTRLTVV.

CDR3 sequence: CATRIRQGMAFF. CDR3 DNA sequence: TGTGCCACCCGTATTAGACAGGGGATGGCTTTCTTT. The rearrangement links TRBV12-3 or TRBV12-4 to TRBJ1-1; TRBD1 matches at 8 bases. The ends lost 10 bases at V and 11 bases at J; junction bases unmatched: 12. This CDR3 comprises 12 residues.

V usage is TRBV6-2 or TRBV6-3 and J usage is TRBJ2-1, with D possibly TRBD2 on 6 matching bases. This CDR3 region has 16 residues. Germline CDR1 is MNHEY and CDR2 is SVGEGT. Trimming removed 6 bases at V and 2 bases at J, with 17 bases between. In nucleotides, the CDR3 is TGTGCCAGCAGCGATCACCTTGCGGGGCCCTACAATGAGCAGTTCTTC. Translated, it gives CASSDHLAGPYNEQFF.

V and J are TRBV19 and TRBJ1-1; unclear D gene. CDR3 length equals 15 residues. CDR1 is LNHDA, CDR2 SQIVND, per germline (reference sequence). V was pared by 5 bases and J by 0 bases, with 13 bases between. In DNA, the CDR3 is TGTGCCAGTAGTCCCCGAGAAAAGATGAACACTGAAGCTTTCTTT. It is translated as CASSPREKMNTEAFF.

The chain employs TRBV2 and TRBJ2-6, with 7 bases aligning to TRBD1. CDR1 and CDR2 from the germline V gene are SNHLY and FYNNEI. V was clipped by 7 bases and J by 0 bases; unmatched bases: 15. The CDR3 extends over 19 amino acids. The CDR3 reads CASTRVPGTVSSGANVLTF. The CDR3 region has the DNA TGTGCCAGCACCCGGGTCCCGGGGACAGTCAGCTCTGGGGCCAACGTCCTGACTTTC.